Described below is a single TCR beta chain sequence and its context. The entry originates in a study of shared clonotypes between healthy human individuals. The protocol was immunoSEQ multiplex PCR, while the TCRdb copy is restricted to in-frame clones and leaves out a portion. The sample includes 1.6 million or so clones, around 97% of them seen just once. Germline V gene sequence: CDR1 SQVTM, CDR2 ANQGSEA. This CDR3 is 13 amino acids long. The V end was cut by 7 bases, the J end by 2 bases, with 11 bases between. What was sequenced was naive CD4+ T cells sorted from blood. Subset given: CD45RA+ positively selected. J is TRBJ2-2 and V is TRBV29-1; maybe TRBD1 (6 bases). The sequence came from a man younger than 45 in good health. CDR3 sequence reads: CSAQGSNTGELFF. The CDR3, as DNA: TGCAGCGCACAGGGATCCAACACCGGGGAGCTGTTTTTT.